Presented here are 13 T cell receptor beta chains from one specimen sequenced in a study of shared T cell receptors in the human thymus. Produced via immunoSEQ multiplex PCR; TCRdb's table is partial and in-frame only. Of approximately 490,000 clones in the sample, about four fifths were seen once. The data also belong to a second study, concerning human thymus T cells.

Sequencing input: thymocytes. The receptors come from a boy under three years old with a congenital heart defect.

The gene calls are TRBV7-9 and TRBJ2-2; the match to TRBD1 covers 9 bases. Per germline, CDR1 SEHNR and CDR2 FQNEAQ (reference sequence). This CDR3 has 17 residues. V trimming: 0 bases; J trimming: 6 bases; junction bases outside the gene matches: 8. CDR3 residues: CASSLALGQGAAGELFF. CDR3 bases: TGTGCCAGCAGCTTAGCGCTGGGACAGGGCGCCGCCGGGGAGCTGTTTTTT.

The genes are TRBV27 and TRBJ2-1, with D maybe TRBD1 (5 bases). The germline V gene has CDR1 MNHEY and CDR2 SMNVEV (reference sequence). With 3 bases removed from V and 5 bases from J, the gap between germline ends came to 17 bases. The length of the CDR3 is 16 residues. CDR3 nucleotide sequence: TGTGCCAGCAGTTTGGCAGGGCCCCTTAGCCACAATGAGCAGTTCTTC. Residues: CASSLAGPLSHNEQFF.

The gene calls are TRBV9 and TRBJ2-2; 10 bases line up with TRBD2. V shed 4 bases and J 5 bases; nucleotides not matched to a gene: 14. Germline V gene sequence: CDR1 SGDLS, CDR2 YYNGEE. CDR3 length equals 18 residues. CDR3 sequence reads: CASSPAASGRGRTGELFF. In DNA, the CDR3 is TGTGCCAGCAGCCCAGCGGCTAGCGGGAGAGGACGGACCGGGGAGCTGTTTTTT.

The V gene is TRBV7-9, the J gene TRBJ2-1; TRBD2 aligns across 8 bases. CDR1 is SEHNR, CDR2 FQNEAQ, per germline (reference sequence). The V and J ends lost 4 bases and 5 bases, in that order; junction bases with no gene match: 10. CDR3 size: 16 residues. The CDR3 here is CASSSQTSVVHNEQFF. The CDR3 nucleotides are TGTGCCAGCAGCTCCCAGACTAGCGTGGTGCACAATGAGCAGTTCTTC.

This chain links TRBV5-6 with TRBJ1-2, with TRBD1 matching 7 bases. Germline V CDR1 and CDR2: SGHDT, YYEEEE. The CDR3 totals 16 residues. The junction had 16 bases not matched to a gene; V was cut back by 3 bases and J by 8 bases. In DNA, the CDR3 is TGTGCCAGCAGCTCCCGACAGGGCCAAAACAGAGGGGGCTACACCTTC. It codes for CASSSRQGQNRGGYTF. The full variable domain, rest sourced from reference TRBV5-6 and TRBJ1-2, is DAGVTQSPTHLIKTRGQQVTLRCSPKSGHDTVSWYQQALGQGPQFIFQYYEEEERQRGNFPDRFSGHQFPNYSSELNVNALLLGDSALYLCASSSRQGQNRGGYTFGSGTRLTVV.

The CDR3 region is CATSIGLADNPIDEQFF. As DNA, the CDR3 is TGTGCCACCAGCATTGGATTAGCGGACAATCCGATCGATGAGCAGTTCTTC. The J gene is TRBJ2-1, the V gene TRBV15; D is possibly TRBD2 (6 bases). V was clipped by 4 bases and J by 8 bases, with 24 bases between them. Germline V gene data show CDR1 as LNHNV and CDR2 as YYDKDF (reference sequence). This CDR3 is built from 17 residues.

Notes on this clone: Other DNA sequences in this sample translate to the same CDR3. The chain recombines TRBV25-1 with TRBJ2-3; D perhaps matches TRBD1 (5 bases). The CDR3 is 16 residues long. V was clipped by 6 bases and J by 2 bases, with 18 bases between them. Germline-derived CDR1 and CDR2 are MGHDK and SYGVNS. The chain's CDR3 is CASSLPGFPHTDTQYF. CDR3 DNA: TGTGCCAGCAGCCTCCCAGGGTTTCCCCACACAGATACGCAGTATTTT.

This chain links TRBV28 with TRBJ1-4; a possible D gene is TRBD1 (6 bases). In germline, CDR1 is MDHEN, CDR2 SYDVKM. V lost 5 bases and J lost 6, with 13 bases in between. CDR3 length equals 14 residues. CDR3 residues: CASSLDSLDEKLFF. DNA for the CDR3: TGTGCCAGCAGTCTGGACAGTCTTGATGAAAAACTGTTTTTT.

The gene calls are TRBV4-2 and TRBJ2-1; 10 nucleotides agree with TRBD2. The CDR3 length is 19 residues. J was trimmed by 10 bases and V by 2 bases; bases with no gene match: 20. CDR1 is LGHNA, CDR2 YNFKEQ, per germline. CDR3 bases: TGTGCCAGCAGCCAAACGCGGGGAGCGGGAGGGCCCCAAGGCGGCGAGCAGTTCTTC. Protein: CASSQTRGAGGPQGGEQFF.

The chain has TRBV28 and TRBJ1-5; the match to TRBD1 covers 7 bases. CDR3 length equals 15 residues. The germline gives CDR1 MDHEN, CDR2 SYDVKM. Trimming removed 5 bases from V and 6 bases from J; junction bases left unmatched: 10. CDR3 amino acids: CASSPTDRRLQPQHF. The CDR3 bases are TGTGCCAGCAGTCCAACGGACAGGAGACTTCAGCCCCAGCATTTT.

The rearrangement uses TRBV4-2 and TRBJ1-4; TRBD1 is a possible D gene (5 bases). The CDR3 runs to 16 residues. V lost 3 bases to trimming and J lost 2 bases, with 13 bases between them. Germline V gene sequence: CDR1 LGHNA, CDR2 YNFKEQ. The CDR3 protein is CASSQGPGGTNEKLFF. CDR3 DNA: TGTGCCAGCAGCCAGGGGCCCGGGGGGACTAATGAAAAACTGTTTTTT.

In its sample, this clone was seen a few times. The chain uses TRBV19 and TRBJ2-7; TRBD1 matches at 8 bases. Germline assignment: CDR1 LNHDA and CDR2 SQIVND (reference sequence). V lost 3 bases, J lost 5 bases, and 18 bases stayed unmatched. The CDR3 covers 18 residues. CDR3 protein: CASSISPILGRGHHEQYF. The CDR3 coding sequence is TGTGCCAGTAGTATTAGCCCAATTTTGGGCAGGGGGCACCACGAGCAGTACTTC.

A few counts support this clone. V usage is TRBV7-2 and J usage is TRBJ2-7; TRBD1 agrees at 7 bases. The CDR3 contains 16 residues. CDR1 is SGHTA, CDR2 FQGNSA, per germline. Losses at the gene ends were 1 base for V and 3 bases for J; bases not matched to a gene: 9. CDR3 coding DNA: TGTGCCAGCAGCTTAGTTCGACAGGGTCCGTACTACGAGCAGTACTTC. It encodes CASSLVRQGPYYEQYF.